This entry describes one TCR beta chain. Its antigen is still unknown. The data were taken from a study of shared clonotypes between healthy human individuals. Only CD45RO-negative cells positively selected for CCR7 counted as naive CD8 cells, so terminally differentiated effector memory CD45RA+ cells were excluded. Sorted-subset replicate PCR reactions were performed with 150 to 200 ng DNA, corresponding to tens of thousands of T cell genomes. Repertoires were generated with immunoSEQ multiplex PCR, while TCRdb's copy carries only in-frame clones and drops some. The sample yields around 2,000,000 clones, about 95% seen once. The V end lost 8 bases, the J end lost 3 bases, and 13 bases lay between the germline ends. Germline CDR1 PRHDT, CDR2 FYEKMQ (reference sequence). This CDR3 is 13 amino acids long. Points from the study as a whole: Rarefaction gave evidence that sorted-subset sequencing remained incomplete despite large depth.

This sequence was found in a man aged 18-30 years in good health. The sequencing sample was made of naive CD8+ T cells sorted from blood. The chain employs TRBV13 and TRBJ1-1; D is perhaps TRBD1 (5 bases). The CDR3 DNA reads as TGTGCCAGCCAGGAGGGGCGGGACACTGAAGCTTTCTTT. Encoded protein: CASQEGRDTEAFF.